The present entry profiles one T cell receptor beta chain with its context. Its antigen is not known. Primers: 60 Vbeta forward and 13 Jbeta reverse. The protocol was immunoSEQ multiplex PCR, while the TCRdb copy is restricted to in-frame clones and leaves out a portion. This table has more than 100,000 clones, about 80% appearing once. The data belong to a study of cytomegalovirus exposure and HLA in healthy donors. Study-level findings and limits: Productive status was seen about 90% or about 30% of the time for most TCR beta V segments in an earlier analysis.

The CDR3 has 13 residues. Germline V gene data show CDR1 as SGHRS and CDR2 as YFSETQ. V dropped 5 bases and J dropped 5 bases, with 10 bases sitting between them. The sequence came from a woman in her thirties or forties in good health and CMV-seropositive. J is TRBJ1-4 and V is TRBV5-1, with a possible D match to TRBD1 (6 bases). The specimen was PBMCs. The CDR3 reads CASRQGRNEKLFF. The CDR3 DNA reads TGCGCCAGCAGACAGGGAAGGAATGAAAAACTGTTTTTT. Together with reference TRBV5-1 and TRBJ1-4, the CDR3 gives the full variable domain: KAGVTQTPRYLIKTRGQQVTLSCSPISGHRSVSWYQQTPGQGLQFLFEYFSETQRNKGNFPGRFSGRQFSNSRSEMNVSTLELGDSALYLCASRQGRNEKLFFGSGTQLSVL.